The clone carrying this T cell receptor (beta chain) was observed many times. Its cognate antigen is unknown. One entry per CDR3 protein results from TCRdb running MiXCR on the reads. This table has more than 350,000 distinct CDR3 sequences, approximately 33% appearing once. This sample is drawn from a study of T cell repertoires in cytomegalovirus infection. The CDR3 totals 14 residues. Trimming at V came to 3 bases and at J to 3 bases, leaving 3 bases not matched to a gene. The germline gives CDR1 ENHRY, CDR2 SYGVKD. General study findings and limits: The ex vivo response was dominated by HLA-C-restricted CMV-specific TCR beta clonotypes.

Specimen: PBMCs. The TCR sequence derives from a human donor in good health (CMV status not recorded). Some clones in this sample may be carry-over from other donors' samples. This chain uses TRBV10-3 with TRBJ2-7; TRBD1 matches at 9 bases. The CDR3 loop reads CAISETGQGYEQYF. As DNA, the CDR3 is TGTGCCATCAGTGAAACGGGACAGGGCTACGAGCAGTACTTC.